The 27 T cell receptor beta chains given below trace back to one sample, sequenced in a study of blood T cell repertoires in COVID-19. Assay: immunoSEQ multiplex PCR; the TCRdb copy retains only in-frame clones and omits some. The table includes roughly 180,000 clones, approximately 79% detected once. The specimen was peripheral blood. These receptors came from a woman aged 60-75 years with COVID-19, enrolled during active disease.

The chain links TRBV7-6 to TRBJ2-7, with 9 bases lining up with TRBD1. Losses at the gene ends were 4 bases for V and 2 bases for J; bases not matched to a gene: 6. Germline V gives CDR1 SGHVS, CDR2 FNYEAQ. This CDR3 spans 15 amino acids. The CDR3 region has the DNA TGTGCCAGCAGCTGGGGACAGGGTGAGACCTACGAGCAGTACTTC. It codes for CASSWGQGETYEQYF.

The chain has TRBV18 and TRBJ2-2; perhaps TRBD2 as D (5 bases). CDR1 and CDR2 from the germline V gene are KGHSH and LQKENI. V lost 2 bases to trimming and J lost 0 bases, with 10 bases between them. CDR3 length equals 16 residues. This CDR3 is CASSPMGGPNTGELFF. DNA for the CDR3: TGTGCCAGCTCACCAATGGGCGGGCCGAACACCGGGGAGCTGTTTTTT.

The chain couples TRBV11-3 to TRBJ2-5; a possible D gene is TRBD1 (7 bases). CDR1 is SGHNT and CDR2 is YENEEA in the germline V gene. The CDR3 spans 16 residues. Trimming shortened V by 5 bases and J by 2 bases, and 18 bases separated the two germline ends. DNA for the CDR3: TGTGCCAGCAGCGATATTAAGACAGGGACTCAAGAGACCCAGTACTTC. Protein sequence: CASSDIKTGTQETQYF.

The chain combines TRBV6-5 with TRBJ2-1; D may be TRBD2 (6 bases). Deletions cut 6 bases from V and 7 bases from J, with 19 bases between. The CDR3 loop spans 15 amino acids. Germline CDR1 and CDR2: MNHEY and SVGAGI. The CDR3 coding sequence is TGTGCCAGCAGGACTTCCTGGGGGGTTCGTAATGAGCAGTTCTTC. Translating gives CASRTSWGVRNEQFF.

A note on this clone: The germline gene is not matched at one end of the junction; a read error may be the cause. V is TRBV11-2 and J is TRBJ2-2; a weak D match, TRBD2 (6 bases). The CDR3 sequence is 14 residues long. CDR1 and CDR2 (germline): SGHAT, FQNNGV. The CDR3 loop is CASSLERDSGELFF. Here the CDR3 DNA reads TGTGCCAGCAGTTTAGAGAGGGACTCCGGGGAGCTGTTTTTT.

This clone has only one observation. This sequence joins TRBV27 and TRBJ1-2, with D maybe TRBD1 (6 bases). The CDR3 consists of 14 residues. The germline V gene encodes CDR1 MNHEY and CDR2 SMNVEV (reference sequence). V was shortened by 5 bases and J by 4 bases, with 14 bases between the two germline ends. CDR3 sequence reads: CASSPTDRSYGYTF. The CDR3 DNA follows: TGTGCCAGCAGTCCGACCGACAGGTCCTATGGCTACACCTTC.

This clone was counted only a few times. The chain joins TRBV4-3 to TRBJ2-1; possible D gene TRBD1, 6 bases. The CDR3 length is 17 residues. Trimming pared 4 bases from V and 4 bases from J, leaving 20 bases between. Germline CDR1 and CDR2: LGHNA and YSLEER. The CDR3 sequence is CASSPRALQGGYNEQFF. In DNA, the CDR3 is TGCGCCAGCAGCCCTAGGGCCCTCCAAGGGGGATACAATGAGCAGTTCTTC.

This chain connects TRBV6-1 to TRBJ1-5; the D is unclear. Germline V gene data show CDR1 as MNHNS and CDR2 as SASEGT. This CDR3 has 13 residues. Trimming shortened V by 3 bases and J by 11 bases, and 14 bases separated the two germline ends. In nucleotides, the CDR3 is TGTGCCAGCAGTGAGGAGATGTTCTCAGCCCAGCATTTT. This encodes CASSEEMFSAQHF.

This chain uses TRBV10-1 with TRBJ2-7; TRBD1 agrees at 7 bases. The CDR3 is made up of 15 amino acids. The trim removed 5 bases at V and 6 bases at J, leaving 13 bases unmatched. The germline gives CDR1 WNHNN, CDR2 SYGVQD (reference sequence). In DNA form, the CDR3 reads TGCGCCAGCAGTTCCTTTCGACAGGGAATTATCGAGCAGTACTTC. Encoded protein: CASSSFRQGIIEQYF.

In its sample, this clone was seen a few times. The CDR3 DNA reads TGTGCCAGCAGCGGAGACAGATCTGTGGGCAATCAGCCCCAGCATTTT. Residues: CASSGDRSVGNQPQHF. The chain combines TRBV7-9 with TRBJ1-5; maybe TRBD1 (5 bases). The CDR3 runs 16 residues. CDR1 SEHNR and CDR2 FQNEAQ come from the germline V gene (reference sequence). V was clipped by 5 bases and J by 2 bases, with 16 bases between them.

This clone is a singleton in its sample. The DNA of the CDR3 is TGTGCCAGCAGCGCGACAGGGCTCGGAACTGAAGCTTTCTTT. Translation gives CASSATGLGTEAFF. This rearrangement joins TRBV9 to TRBJ1-1; 7 positions agree with TRBD1. CDR3 length: 14 residues. V lost 3 bases, J lost 5 bases, and 7 bases stayed unmatched. Germline V gene sequence: CDR1 SGDLS, CDR2 YYNGEE.

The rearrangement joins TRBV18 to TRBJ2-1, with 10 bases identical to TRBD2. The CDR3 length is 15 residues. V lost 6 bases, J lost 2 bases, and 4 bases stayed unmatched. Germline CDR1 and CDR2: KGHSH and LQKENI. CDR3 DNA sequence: TGTGCCAGCTCCCGTAGCGGGGGGCCCTACAATGAGCAGTTCTTC. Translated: CASSRSGGPYNEQFF.

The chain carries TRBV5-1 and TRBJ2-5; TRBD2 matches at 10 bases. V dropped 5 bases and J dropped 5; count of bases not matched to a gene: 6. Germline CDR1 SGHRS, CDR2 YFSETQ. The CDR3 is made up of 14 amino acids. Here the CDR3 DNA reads TGCGCCAGCAGTGTAGCGGGGGGTTGGGAGACCCAGTACTTC. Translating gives CASSVAGGWETQYF.

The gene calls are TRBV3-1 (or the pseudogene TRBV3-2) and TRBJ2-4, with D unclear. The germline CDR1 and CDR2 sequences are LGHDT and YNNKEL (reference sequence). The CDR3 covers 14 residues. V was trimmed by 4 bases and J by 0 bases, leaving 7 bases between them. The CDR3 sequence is CASSLAVAKNIQYF. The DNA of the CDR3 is TGTGCCAGCAGCCTTGCAGTAGCCAAAAACATTCAGTACTTC.

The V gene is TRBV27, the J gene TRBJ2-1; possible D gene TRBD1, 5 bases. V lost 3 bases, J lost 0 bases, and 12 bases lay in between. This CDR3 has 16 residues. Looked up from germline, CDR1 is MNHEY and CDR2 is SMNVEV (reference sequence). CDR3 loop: CASSFQQVYSYNEQFF. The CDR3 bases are TGTGCCAGCAGTTTCCAACAGGTTTACTCCTACAATGAGCAGTTCTTC.

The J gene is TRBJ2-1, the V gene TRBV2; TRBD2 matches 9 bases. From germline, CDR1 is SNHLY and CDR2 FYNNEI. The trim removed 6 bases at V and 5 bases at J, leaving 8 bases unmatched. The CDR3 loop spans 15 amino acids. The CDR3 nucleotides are TGTGCCAGCAGGGAGGAGCGGGGGGCGAACAATGAGCAGTTCTTC. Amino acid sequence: CASREERGANNEQFF.

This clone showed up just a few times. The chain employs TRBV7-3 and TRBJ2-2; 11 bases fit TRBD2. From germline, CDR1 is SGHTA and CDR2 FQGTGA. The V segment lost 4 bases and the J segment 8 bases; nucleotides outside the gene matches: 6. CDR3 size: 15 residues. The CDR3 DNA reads TGTGCCAGCAGCTCCCTAGCGGGAGGAGGGGGGGAGCTGTTTTTT. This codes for CASSSLAGGGGELFF.

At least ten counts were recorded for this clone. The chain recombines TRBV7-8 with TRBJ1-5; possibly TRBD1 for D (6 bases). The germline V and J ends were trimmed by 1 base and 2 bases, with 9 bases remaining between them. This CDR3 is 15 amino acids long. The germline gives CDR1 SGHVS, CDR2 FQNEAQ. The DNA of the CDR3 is TGTGCCAGCAGCTTAGGACAGGCGGGCAATCAGCCCCAGCATTTT. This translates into CASSLGQAGNQPQHF.

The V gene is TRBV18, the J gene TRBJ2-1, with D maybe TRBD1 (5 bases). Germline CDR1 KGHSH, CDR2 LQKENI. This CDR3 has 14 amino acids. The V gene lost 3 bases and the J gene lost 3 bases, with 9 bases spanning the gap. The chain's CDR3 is CASSPSDSYNEQFF. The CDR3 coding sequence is TGTGCCAGCTCACCCTCAGACAGCTACAATGAGCAGTTCTTC.

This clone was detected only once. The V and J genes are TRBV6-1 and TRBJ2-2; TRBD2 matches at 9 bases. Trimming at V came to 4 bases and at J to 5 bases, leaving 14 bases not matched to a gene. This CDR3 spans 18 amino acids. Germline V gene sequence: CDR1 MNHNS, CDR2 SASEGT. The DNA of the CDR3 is TGTGCCAGCAGTGCGATCCAACCGGGACTAGCAAGTACCGGGGAGCTGTTTTTT. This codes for CASSAIQPGLASTGELFF.

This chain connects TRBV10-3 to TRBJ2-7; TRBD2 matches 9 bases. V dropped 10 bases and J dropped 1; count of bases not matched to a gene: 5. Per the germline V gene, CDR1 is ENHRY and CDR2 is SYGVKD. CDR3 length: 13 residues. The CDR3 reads CATTTSGSYEQYF. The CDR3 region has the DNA TGTGCCACCACGACTAGCGGTTCCTACGAGCAGTACTTC.

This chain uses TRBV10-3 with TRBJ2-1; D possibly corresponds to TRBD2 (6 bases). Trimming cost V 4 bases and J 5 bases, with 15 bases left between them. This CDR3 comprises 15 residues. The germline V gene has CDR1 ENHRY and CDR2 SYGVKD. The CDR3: CAISGGEAGHNEQFF. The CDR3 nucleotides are TGTGCCATCAGTGGCGGGGAGGCTGGACACAATGAGCAGTTCTTC.

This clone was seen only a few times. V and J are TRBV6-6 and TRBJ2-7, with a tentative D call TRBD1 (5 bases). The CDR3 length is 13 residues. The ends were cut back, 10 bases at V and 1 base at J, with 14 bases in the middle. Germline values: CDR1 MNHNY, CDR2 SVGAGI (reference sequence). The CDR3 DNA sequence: TGTGCCACCACGGCACAGGCTTCCTACGAGCAGTACTTC. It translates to CATTAQASYEQYF.

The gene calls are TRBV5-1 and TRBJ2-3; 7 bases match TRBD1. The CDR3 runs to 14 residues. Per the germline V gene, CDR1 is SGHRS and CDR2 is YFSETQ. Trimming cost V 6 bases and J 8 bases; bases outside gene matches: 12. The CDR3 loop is CASNAETTGITQYF. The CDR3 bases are TGCGCCAGCAATGCTGAAACGACAGGGATTACGCAGTATTTT.

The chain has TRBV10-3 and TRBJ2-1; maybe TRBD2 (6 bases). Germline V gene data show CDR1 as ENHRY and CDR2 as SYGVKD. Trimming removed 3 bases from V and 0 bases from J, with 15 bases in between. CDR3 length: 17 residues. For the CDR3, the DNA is TGTGCCATCAGTGATCCGACTAGGCAGAGCTCCTACAATGAGCAGTTCTTC. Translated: CAISDPTRQSSYNEQFF.

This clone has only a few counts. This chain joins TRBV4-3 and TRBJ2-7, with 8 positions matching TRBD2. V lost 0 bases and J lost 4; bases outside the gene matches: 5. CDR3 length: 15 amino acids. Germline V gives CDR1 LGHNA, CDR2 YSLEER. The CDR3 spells CASSQEREGLYEQYF. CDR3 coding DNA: TGCGCCAGCAGCCAAGAACGGGAGGGCCTTTACGAGCAGTACTTC.

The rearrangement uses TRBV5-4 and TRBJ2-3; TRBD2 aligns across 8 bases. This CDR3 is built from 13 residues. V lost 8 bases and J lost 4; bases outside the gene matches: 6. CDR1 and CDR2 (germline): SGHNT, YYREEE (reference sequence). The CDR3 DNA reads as TGTGCCAGTCGCTTAGCGGGGTCAGATACGCAGTATTTT. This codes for CASRLAGSDTQYF.